Detailed here is one T cell receptor (beta chain). Its antigen is unidentified. This record belongs to a study of graft-versus-host responses after intestinal transplantation. Study-level background: Multivisceral, liver-intestinal, or isolated intestinal transplants were received by the recipients. Anti-thymocyte globulin served as induction for all recipients, who then took tacrolimus and steroids for three to four years. Study results and caveats: Where graft-donor T cell macrochimerism was present, patients had high graft-versus-host to host-versus-graft clonal ratios in allografts. Analysis identified GvH clones in recipient marrow, with some appearing first in ileum or blood.

CDR1 and CDR2 from the germline V gene are SGHRS and YFSETQ. The CDR3 consists of 14 residues. V trimming: 4 bases; J trimming: 7 bases; junction bases outside the gene matches: 7. Sequencing used immunoSEQ multiplex PCR; TCRdb keeps in-frame clones, though not all of them. This sample carries around 96,000 clones, 75% to 95% of them seen once, and the ten largest clones take about 16%. The chain employs TRBV5-1 and TRBJ2-7, with TRBD1 matching over 11 bases. This clonotype was obtained from a human patient who received an intestinal transplant, so some T cells may come from the graft donor. The specimen comprised PBMCs, sampled roughly 450 days after intestinal transplant. The CDR3 here is CASSPPDRGREQYF. CDR3 DNA: TGCGCCAGCAGCCCGCCGGACAGGGGGCGAGAGCAGTACTTC.